This passage covers 28 T cell receptor beta chains from one sample sequenced in a study of shared clonotypes between healthy human individuals (TCRdb year 2020). Libraries came from the immunoSEQ multiplex PCR assay. TCRdb mirrors the immuneACCESS table, restricted to in-frame sequences. Some clones are absent from its copies; in checked studies, under half trace to an unresolved V gene, and the reason for the others is unknown. For this sample the table gives around 980,000 clones, of which approximately 78% were detected only once. The top ten hold roughly 0.61% of the sample. Input material: memory CD4+ T cells from PBMCs. The sample's cell subset or site, from its label and the paper: CD45RA-negative fraction. These receptors were obtained from a man between 18 and 35 years old in good health. Some clones in this sample may be carry-over from other donors' samples.

The V call is TRBV5-8, the J call TRBJ2-7; D is uncertain. V lost 4 bases to trimming and J lost 0 bases, with 11 bases between them. CDR3 length: 14 residues. Germline CDR1 reads SGHTS; CDR2 reads YDEGEE. CDR3 nucleotides: TGTGCCAGCAGCAGTCTGGGGATCTCCTACGAGCAGTACTTC. It specifies CASSSLGISYEQYF.

V and J are TRBV21-1 and TRBJ2-2; the table gives TRBD2 as D, unverified against the DNA. TRBV21-1 is termed a pseudogene. This CDR3 contains 18 residues. CDR3 DNA sequence: TGTGCCAGCAGCAAGGGAGAGGGAGGCGAGCCGGGAACCGGGGAGCTGTTTTTT. Amino acids: CASSKGEGGEPGTGELFF.

The CDR3 loop reads CSAALSSGYTF. DNA for the CDR3: TGCAGTGCTGCCTTAAGTAGCGGCTACACCTTC. The chain links TRBV20-1 to TRBJ1-2, with unresolved D. The length of the CDR3 is 11 residues. Germline CDR1 is DFQATT and CDR2 is SNEGSKA (reference sequence). V was cut by 5 bases and J by 8 bases, with 12 bases left in between.

The chain joins TRBV2 to TRBJ2-3; TRBD2 is a possible D gene (6 bases). This CDR3 is built from 14 residues. V lost 7 bases and J lost 1, with 12 bases in between. Germline V lookup: CDR1 SNHLY, CDR2 FYNNEI. CDR3 region: CASTRDQGTDTQYF. CDR3 nucleotide sequence: TGTGCCAGCACGCGGGACCAAGGCACAGATACGCAGTATTTT. Full variable domain (rest looked up from reference TRBV2 and TRBJ2-3): EPEVTQTPSHQVTQMGQEVILRCVPISNHLYFYWYRQILGQKVEFLVSFYNNEISEKSEIFDDQFSVERPDGSNFTLKIRSTKLEDSAMYFCASTRDQGTDTQYFGPGTRLTVL.

This chain links TRBV7-3 with TRBJ2-7; TRBD2 matches at 11 bases. The CDR3 runs to 17 residues. V lost 5 bases and J lost 3; bases outside the gene matches: 12. Germline CDR1 SGHTA, CDR2 FQGTGA. The CDR3 DNA reads TGTGCCAGCAGCCCCGGGTGGGGGACTAGCGGTTACTACGAGCAGTACTTC. Amino acids: CASSPGWGTSGYYEQYF.

In this sample, this clone turned up a few times. Other DNA sequences of this sample code for an identical CDR3. The chain couples TRBV5-1 to TRBJ1-2, with D uncertain. Looked up from germline, CDR1 is SGHRS and CDR2 is YFSETQ. This CDR3 comprises 15 residues. Deletions cut 0 bases from V and 0 bases from J, with 9 bases between. This CDR3 reads CASSLDPGSNYGYTF. CDR3 coding DNA: TGCGCCAGCAGCTTGGATCCGGGTTCTAACTATGGCTACACCTTC.

The J gene is TRBJ2-1, the V gene TRBV7-2, with D maybe TRBD2 (6 bases). The CDR3 has 15 amino acids. Deletions cut 2 bases from V and 8 bases from J, with 16 bases between. Germline CDR1 reads SGHTA; CDR2 reads FQGNSA. In nucleotides, the CDR3 is TGTGCCAGCAGCTTATCTTGGACTACACGCGATGAGCAGTTCTTC. Amino acid sequence: CASSLSWTTRDEQFF.

The chain couples TRBV11-2 to TRBJ2-7; no clear D. The CDR3 is 15 amino acids. Germline V gene sequence: CDR1 SGHAT, CDR2 FQNNGV. V was cut by 3 bases and J by 0 bases, with 12 bases left in between. The CDR3 sequence: CASSLQSVTSYEQYF. In DNA form, the CDR3 reads TGTGCCAGCAGCTTGCAGAGCGTTACCTCCTACGAGCAGTACTTC.

This clone appeared a few times. The CDR3 is CASSERQGATDTQYF. Written as DNA, the CDR3 is TGTGCCAGCAGCGAGAGACAGGGGGCCACAGATACGCAGTATTTT. V usage is TRBV7-3 and J usage is TRBJ2-3; 10 bases are a match to TRBD1. V shed 5 bases, J shed 2 bases, and the junction held 4 bases outside the gene matches. Germline V gene data show CDR1 as SGHTA and CDR2 as FQGTGA. There are 15 residues in the CDR3.

V is TRBV5-1 and J is TRBJ1-1; the D gene is possibly TRBD1 (5 bases). CDR1 SGHRS and CDR2 YFSETQ come from the germline V gene. This CDR3 comprises 17 residues. With 4 bases removed from V and 4 bases from J, the gap between germline ends came to 23 bases. CDR3 loop: CASSVGPKNAGFTEAFF. DNA for the CDR3: TGCGCCAGCAGCGTGGGACCGAAAAACGCGGGGTTCACTGAAGCTTTCTTT.

The genes are TRBV7-2 and TRBJ1-2; D is undetermined. This CDR3 contains 15 residues. Per the germline V gene, CDR1 is SGHTA and CDR2 is FQGNSA. Trimming removed 5 bases at V and 0 bases at J, with 13 bases between. The CDR3, as DNA: TGTGCCAGCAGCCTAGACCCTCGGTCTAACTATGGCTACACCTTC. It translates to CASSLDPRSNYGYTF.

This clone was seen more than once but under ten times. This chain uses TRBV2 with TRBJ2-1; 10 bases map to TRBD2. V shed 3 bases and J 7 bases; nucleotides not matched to a gene: 9. This CDR3 contains 16 residues. The germline V gene has CDR1 SNHLY and CDR2 FYNNEI. The CDR3 DNA is TGTGCCAGCAGTGAGACGAGCGGGAGGGCGGGGAATGAGCAGTTCTTC. Its protein is CASSETSGRAGNEQFF.

The chain uses TRBV15 and TRBJ2-2; 8 nucleotides line up with TRBD2. J lost 6 bases, V lost 3 bases, and 9 bases had no gene match. The CDR3 contains 16 residues. Germline V gives CDR1 LNHNV, CDR2 YYDKDF (reference sequence). The CDR3 sequence is CATSRAGTSNSGELFF. CDR3 nucleotide sequence: TGTGCCACCAGCAGGGCCGGGACTAGTAACTCCGGGGAGCTGTTTTTT.

V is TRBV4-3 and J is TRBJ1-5, with 7 bases aligning to TRBD1. Germline V lookup: CDR1 LGHNA, CDR2 YSLEER. The CDR3 runs 15 residues. V was pared by 1 base and J by 2 bases, with 2 bases of the junction left unmatched. This CDR3 is CASSQGTGRNQPQHF. The DNA for the CDR3 is TGCGCCAGCAGCCAAGGGACAGGTCGCAATCAGCCCCAGCATTTT.

This clone was observed once. The chain joins TRBV7-2 to TRBJ1-4; TRBD1 might be the D (5 bases). The CDR3 sequence is 13 residues long. CDR1 is SGHTA and CDR2 is FQGNSA in the germline V gene. Trimming pared 1 base from V and 6 bases from J, leaving 6 bases between. The CDR3 sequence: CASSLGQYEKLFF. CDR3 nucleotides: TGTGCCAGCAGCTTAGGACAGTATGAAAAACTGTTTTTT.

A word on this clone: Different DNA sequences within this sample yield the same CDR3. J is TRBJ2-1 and V is TRBV5-4; the match to TRBD2 covers 7 bases. The junction had 4 bases not matched to a gene; V was cut back by 2 bases and J by 2 bases. The CDR3 length is 15 residues. CDR1 and CDR2 from the germline V gene are SGHNT and YYREEE (reference sequence). The CDR3 coding sequence is TGTGCCAGCAGCTTAAGGAGCGGGACCTACAATGAGCAGTTCTTC. Its protein product is CASSLRSGTYNEQFF.

This rearrangement joins TRBV28 to TRBJ2-7, with 11 bases fitting TRBD2. The CDR3 is 14 residues long. Germline CDR1 reads MDHEN; CDR2 reads SYDVKM. The V segment lost 9 bases and the J segment 2 bases; nucleotides outside the gene matches: 6. The CDR3 DNA is TGTGCCAGTCGCCTAGCGGGAGGAACCTACGAGCAGTACTTC. Protein sequence: CASRLAGGTYEQYF. Drawing the rest from reference TRBV28 and TRBJ2-7, the complete variable domain is DVKVTQSSRYLVKRTGEKVFLECVQDMDHENMFWYRQDPGLGLRLIYFSYDVKMKEKGDIPEGYSVSREKKERFSLILESASTNQTSMYLCASRLAGGTYEQYFGPGTRLTVT.

The rearrangement uses TRBV4-2 and TRBJ1-1, with D unclear. The CDR3 is made up of 17 amino acids. V lost 0 bases to trimming and J lost 2 bases, with 16 bases between them. In germline, CDR1 is LGHNA, CDR2 YNFKEQ. Here the CDR3 DNA reads TGTGCCAGCAGCCAAGATGTGGTCCGGGGTCCCAACACTGAAGCTTTCTTT. The encoded protein is CASSQDVVRGPNTEAFF.

This chain links TRBV7-3 with TRBJ2-7; 8 bases map to TRBD1. The V and J ends lost 5 bases and 7 bases, in that order; junction bases with no gene match: 4. CDR3 length: 12 amino acids. Per germline, CDR1 SGHTA and CDR2 FQGTGA. The chain's CDR3 is CASSPGGAEQYF. The CDR3 nucleotides read TGTGCCAGCAGCCCAGGGGGCGCGGAGCAGTACTTC.

The count of this clone is one. The genes are TRBV9 and TRBJ2-1; 11 bases agree with TRBD2. The CDR3 spans 19 residues. Germline CDR1 reads SGDLS; CDR2 reads YYNGEE. Trimming took 0 bases from V and 0 from J; bases not matched to a gene: 8. CDR3 DNA: TGTGCCAGCAGCGTAGGAGGGACTAGCGGAACCCTCTCCTACAATGAGCAGTTCTTC. It codes for CASSVGGTSGTLSYNEQFF.

This CDR3 reads CASSHTIWGEQYF. DNA of the CDR3: TGTGCCAGTAGCCACACGATCTGGGGGGAGCAGTACTTC. The rearrangement links TRBV19 to TRBJ2-7; D may match TRBD1 or TRBD2 (5 bases each). CDR3 length: 13 amino acids. V shed 6 bases and J shed 7 bases, with 16 bases lying between them. CDR1 and CDR2 (germline): LNHDA, SQIVND (reference sequence).

This clone was seen only once. The V and J genes are TRBV30 and TRBJ1-4, with no clear D. The CDR3 length is 13 residues. Germline V CDR1 and CDR2: GTSNPN, SVGIG (reference sequence). Trimming stripped 3 bases from V and 7 bases from J, with 12 bases between. The CDR3 coding sequence is TGTGCCTGGAGGCAGGATTCGGGTGAAAAACTGTTTTTT. Protein product: CAWRQDSGEKLFF.

About this clone itself: It is likely a read error: a sequence one base away is far more abundant. Other DNA sequences in the same sample also yield this CDR3. The chain carries TRBV7-9 and TRBJ1-5; D gene unclear. The CDR3 spans 13 residues. The germline gives CDR1 SEHNR, CDR2 FQNEAQ (reference sequence). Trimming removed 3 bases at V and 7 bases at J, with 10 bases between. The DNA for the CDR3 is TGTGCCAGCAGCTTCTCCAAGGACCAGCCCCAGCATTTT. It translates to CASSFSKDQPQHF.

The chain recombines TRBV11-2 with TRBJ2-5; D could derive from TRBD1 or TRBD2 (5 bases each). The germline gives CDR1 SGHAT, CDR2 FQNNGV. V lost 5 bases to trimming and J lost 0 bases, with 13 bases between them. This CDR3 comprises 15 residues. The CDR3 is CASSRGSGYQETQYF. CDR3 bases: TGTGCCAGCAGCCGAGGGTCAGGGTACCAAGAGACCCAGTACTTC.

This clone showed up just once. The chain's CDR3 is CAWRAAGSGRAEFF. The CDR3, as DNA: TGTGCCTGGAGGGCCGCAGGAAGCGGGAGGGCCGAATTCTTC. V usage is TRBV30 and J usage is TRBJ2-1; 10 bases are shared with TRBD2. CDR1 is GTSNPN and CDR2 is SVGIG in the germline V gene (reference sequence). This CDR3 spans 14 amino acids. The V gene end was trimmed by 3 bases and the J gene end by 16 bases; junction bases not matched to a gene: 15.

The chain links TRBV28 to TRBJ1-4; D remains ambiguous. V gave up 5 bases and J gave up 6 bases, with 19 bases separating them. Germline V gene sequence: CDR1 MDHEN, CDR2 SYDVKM. The CDR3 has 16 amino acids. This CDR3 is CASSPGRREVYEKLFF. CDR3 nucleotides: TGTGCCAGCAGTCCCGGTCGGAGGGAGGTTTATGAAAAACTGTTTTTT.

The V and J genes are TRBV18 and TRBJ2-1; the D gene is possibly TRBD1 (7 bases). The CDR3 covers 14 residues. V was clipped by 2 bases and J by 7 bases, with 12 bases between them. CDR1 KGHSH and CDR2 LQKENI come from the germline V gene. The CDR3 region is CASSPMTGRNEQFF. The CDR3 DNA reads TGTGCCAGCTCACCAATGACAGGGAGGAATGAGCAGTTCTTC.

This sequence joins TRBV7-7 and TRBJ2-1; the match to TRBD2 covers 8 bases. This CDR3 has 15 residues. Trimming took 1 base from V and 6 from J; bases not matched to a gene: 5. Germline CDR1 SSHAT, CDR2 FNYEAQ (reference sequence). CDR3: CASSLGTTSANEQFF. The DNA for the CDR3 is TGTGCCAGCAGCTTAGGGACGACTAGCGCCAATGAGCAGTTCTTC.